These 3 T cell receptor beta chains share one sample of origin, sequenced in a study of radiotherapy plus CTLA-4 blockade in lung cancer. Some clones are missing from TCRdb's copy, which holds only in-frame ones; the method was immunoSEQ multiplex PCR. This repertoire shows more than 95,000 clones, more than 65% found once; its top ten account for 5.2%. The sample consisted of peripheral blood, taken from a patient treated with radiotherapy plus ipilimumab. The receptor set was obtained from a human donor with non-small cell lung cancer who had a partial response to radiotherapy plus ipilimumab.

V gene TRBV7-9 combines with J gene TRBJ2-7; possibly TRBD1 for D (6 bases). CDR3 length equals 15 residues. V was pared by 4 bases and J by 3 bases, with 16 bases between. CDR1 SEHNR and CDR2 FQNEAQ come from the germline V gene (reference sequence). The CDR3 DNA sequence: TGTGCCAGCAGCTCGCCCGGGACAACTTACTACGAGCAGTACTTC. This sequence encodes CASSSPGTTYYEQYF.

The chain recombines TRBV6-5 with TRBJ1-4, with D unresolved. Germline V gene sequence: CDR1 MNHEY, CDR2 SVGAGI. Trimming removed 7 bases at V and 2 bases at J, with 14 bases between. The CDR3 runs 15 residues. As DNA, the CDR3 is TGTGCCAGCACGGCGCGGGGATGGACTAATGAAAAACTGTTTTTT. Its protein product is CASTARGWTNEKLFF.

J is TRBJ2-7 and V is TRBV28; TRBD2 aligns across 8 bases. J gave up 6 bases and V 2 bases, and 12 bases lay outside the gene matches. The CDR3 covers 16 residues. CDR1 MDHEN and CDR2 SYDVKM come from the germline V gene. As DNA, the CDR3 is TGTGCCAGCAGTTTAAGTGTCGGGGGGGGACTAGGCGAGCAGTACTTC. Its translation: CASSLSVGGGLGEQYF.